Below, 26 T cell receptor beta chains from the same sample are listed, as sequenced in a study of long-term antiretroviral therapy in people with HIV. Sequencing used immunoSEQ v3.0 at survey level. TCRdb keeps only in-frame clones here, not all; method: immunoSEQ multiplex PCR. The data show roughly 15,000 clones, approximately 88% seen once. Sequencing was performed on unsorted PBMCs, taken 6.2 years after starting antiretroviral therapy. These receptors originate from a man between 40 and 49 years old with HIV.

The J gene is TRBJ2-7, the V gene TRBV19; D possibly corresponds to TRBD1 (5 bases). This CDR3 contains 17 residues. V was shortened by 2 bases and J by 5 bases, with 22 bases between the two germline ends. CDR1 and CDR2 (germline): LNHDA, SQIVND (reference sequence). For the CDR3, the DNA is TGTGCCAGTAGTATAAGAGGCAGCGCCAGGATGGACAACGAGCAGTACTTC. Residues: CASSIRGSARMDNEQYF.

The rearrangement links TRBV28 to TRBJ2-7; 8 bases are shared with TRBD2. V gave up 7 bases and J gave up 3 bases; unmatched junction bases: 5. The germline CDR1 and CDR2 sequences are MDHEN and SYDVKM. This CDR3 has 13 amino acids. CDR3: CASTHGGGYEQYF. For the CDR3, the DNA is TGTGCCAGCACCCACGGGGGGGGCTACGAGCAGTACTTC.

CDR3: CASSSTNAGELFF. In DNA, the CDR3 is TGTGCCAGCAGCTCCACTAATGCCGGGGAGCTGTTTTTT. The rearrangement joins TRBV7-6 to TRBJ2-2, with no clear D. V was cut by 4 bases and J by 6 bases, with 9 bases left in between. Germline CDR1 SGHVS, CDR2 FNYEAQ. This CDR3 comprises 13 residues.

This chain joins TRBV4-3 and TRBJ1-2; D is unresolved. This CDR3 spans 15 amino acids. From germline, CDR1 is LGHNA and CDR2 YSLEER. V was cut by 0 bases and J by 5 bases, with 13 bases left in between. The CDR3 sequence: CASSQDRGRIYGYTF. Here the CDR3 DNA reads TGCGCCAGCAGCCAAGACAGAGGGAGAATTTATGGCTACACCTTC.

The chain joins TRBV27 to TRBJ2-1; weak D call: TRBD2 (6 bases). Trimming shortened V by 3 bases and J by 10 bases, and 13 bases separated the two germline ends. This CDR3 spans 13 amino acids. Germline-derived CDR1 and CDR2 are MNHEY and SMNVEV (reference sequence). The CDR3 nucleotides are TGTGCCAGCAGTTTTTTGGGACTTGGGGAGCAGTTCTTC. As protein: CASSFLGLGEQFF.

The V and J genes are TRBV28 and TRBJ1-5, with a tentative D call TRBD1 (5 bases). CDR3 length: 15 residues. CDR1 is MDHEN and CDR2 is SYDVKM in the germline V gene. V lost 1 base to trimming and J lost 2 bases, with 9 bases between them. The CDR3 is CASSLSGVGNQPQHF. In DNA form, the CDR3 reads TGTGCCAGCAGTTTATCGGGGGTTGGCAATCAGCCCCAGCATTTT. Based on the CDR3 plus reference TRBV28 and TRBJ1-5, the full variable domain is DVKVTQSSRYLVKRTGEKVFLECVQDMDHENMFWYRQDPGLGLRLIYFSYDVKMKEKGDIPEGYSVSREKKERFSLILESASTNQTSMYLCASSLSGVGNQPQHFGDGTRLSIL.

This clone was seen once. The chain has TRBV14 and TRBJ2-5, with D possibly called TRBD1 or TRBD2 (5 bases each). The CDR3 consists of 15 residues. Germline V lookup: CDR1 SGHDN, CDR2 FVKESK. Between the trimmed V and J ends, which lost 6 bases and 9 bases, there was a span of 23 bases. CDR3 residues: CASRSGTERGVAQYF. CDR3 nucleotide sequence: TGTGCCAGCAGATCCGGGACGGAACGTGGGGTGGCCCAGTACTTC.

The V and J genes are TRBV19 and TRBJ2-5, with D hard to call. Germline V CDR1 and CDR2: LNHDA, SQIVND (reference sequence). V gave up 4 bases and J gave up 4 bases, with 13 bases separating them. This CDR3 region has 14 residues. Written as DNA, the CDR3 is TGTGCCAGTAGTACCCGACACCTGGGAGAGACCCAGTACTTC. The encoded protein is CASSTRHLGETQYF.

The chain links TRBV28 to TRBJ1-1; D is perhaps TRBD1 (5 bases). CDR3 length: 16 residues. From germline, CDR1 is MDHEN and CDR2 SYDVKM. With 6 bases removed from V and 1 base from J, the gap between germline ends came to 18 bases. In DNA, the CDR3 is TGTGCCAGCAGGATCCTAAGGGGAAGGGGGAACACTGAAGCTTTCTTT. Its protein is CASRILRGRGNTEAFF. The whole variable domain, remainder taken from reference TRBV28 and TRBJ1-1, is DVKVTQSSRYLVKRTGEKVFLECVQDMDHENMFWYRQDPGLGLRLIYFSYDVKMKEKGDIPEGYSVSREKKERFSLILESASTNQTSMYLCASRILRGRGNTEAFFGQGTRLTVV.

V gene TRBV29-1 combines with J gene TRBJ2-2; D uncertain. Germline V gene lookup returns CDR1 SQVTM and CDR2 ANQGSEA. The CDR3 length is 15 residues. The V end was cut by 4 bases, the J end by 2 bases, with 14 bases between. CDR3 nucleotide sequence: TGCAGCGTTGGATTCGCGCAGTTAAACACCGGGGAGCTGTTTTTT. Its protein product is CSVGFAQLNTGELFF.

V and J are TRBV27 and TRBJ2-7; 9 nucleotides align to TRBD1. The germline gives CDR1 MNHEY, CDR2 SMNVEV (reference sequence). This CDR3 has 14 residues. Losses at the gene ends were 3 bases for V and 6 bases for J; bases not matched to a gene: 6. CDR3 residues: CASSFGGQGREQYF. The CDR3 coding sequence is TGTGCCAGCAGTTTTGGGGGACAGGGTCGCGAGCAGTACTTC.

The chain couples TRBV15 to TRBJ2-2; tentative D call: TRBD2 (6 bases). With 4 bases removed from V and 0 bases from J, the gap between germline ends came to 12 bases. CDR3 length: 16 amino acids. Germline V gives CDR1 LNHNV, CDR2 YYDKDF (reference sequence). CDR3 loop: CATSTSGGTNTGELFF. In nucleotides, the CDR3 is TGTGCCACCAGCACAAGCGGAGGGACGAACACCGGGGAGCTGTTTTTT.

The rearrangement uses TRBV15 and TRBJ2-3; D remains unclear. V was cut by 3 bases and J by 2 bases, with 6 bases left in between. The CDR3 has 13 residues. The V gene's germline CDR1 is LNHNV and CDR2 YYDKDF (reference sequence). CDR3 nucleotides: TGTGCCACCAGCAGGTTCTACACAGATACGCAGTATTTT. Protein product: CATSRFYTDTQYF.

The genes are TRBV7-6 and TRBJ1-5; D not certain. Trimming took 5 bases from V and 11 from J, leaving 10 bases between them. Looked up from germline, CDR1 is SGHVS and CDR2 is FNYEAQ. The CDR3 contains 11 residues. The CDR3: CASSRPRAQHF. CDR3 bases: TGTGCCAGCAGCCGACCAAGGGCCCAGCATTTT.

The chain links TRBV9 to TRBJ1-5; a possible D gene is TRBD1 (5 bases). CDR3 length equals 15 residues. Trimming shortened V by 0 bases and J by 4 bases, and 11 bases separated the two germline ends. Germline CDR1 SGDLS, CDR2 YYNGEE. The CDR3 sequence is CASSVGPGANQPQHF. The DNA for the CDR3 is TGTGCCAGCAGCGTAGGGCCCGGGGCAAATCAGCCCCAGCATTTT.

The V and J genes are TRBV27 and TRBJ2-1, with D unclear. Germline V lookup: CDR1 MNHEY, CDR2 SMNVEV (reference sequence). The CDR3 is made up of 13 amino acids. V shed 6 bases and J shed 6 bases, with 12 bases lying between them. The chain's CDR3 is CASRYGTANEQFF. CDR3 DNA: TGTGCCAGCAGGTATGGCACGGCCAATGAGCAGTTCTTC.

This rearrangement joins TRBV14 to TRBJ2-4, with TRBD2 matching over 9 bases. The CDR3 consists of 17 residues. CDR1 is SGHDN and CDR2 is FVKESK in the germline V gene. Germline trimming cut 0 bases from V and 7 bases from J; bases unmatched to any gene: 10. Here the CDR3 reads CASSQDWASGNLNIQYF. Here the CDR3 DNA reads TGTGCCAGCAGCCAAGATTGGGCTAGCGGGAACCTCAACATTCAGTACTTC.

This rearrangement joins TRBV6-5 to TRBJ2-2; D is ambiguous. The V end was cut by 5 bases, the J end by 4 bases, with 8 bases between. The CDR3 is 13 residues long. CDR1 MNHEY and CDR2 SVGAGI come from the germline V gene. The CDR3 spells CASSDTTTGELFF. DNA of the CDR3: TGTGCCAGCAGTGACACAACCACCGGGGAGCTGTTTTTT.

This clone has just a few counts. The chain links TRBV14 to TRBJ2-1; TRBD2 might be the D (6 bases). This CDR3 contains 17 residues. Germline CDR1 is SGHDN and CDR2 is FVKESK. Trimming took off 0 bases at V and 5 bases at J, with 17 bases between the two ends. In DNA, the CDR3 is TGTGCCAGCAGCCAAGACTACAGGTTAAGACTAGACAATGAGCAGTTCTTC. Translated, it gives CASSQDYRLRLDNEQFF. Based on the CDR3 plus reference TRBV14 and TRBJ2-1, the full variable domain is EAGVTQFPSHSVIEKGQTVTLRCDPISGHDNLYWYRRVMGKEIKFLLHFVKESKQDESGMPNNRFLAERTGGTYSTLKVQPAELEDSGVYFCASSQDYRLRLDNEQFFGPGTRLTVL.

The chain joins TRBV6-1 to TRBJ2-7, with 8 nucleotides matching TRBD2. This CDR3 is built from 17 residues. Germline V gene data show CDR1 as MNHNS and CDR2 as SASEGT. Germline trimming cut 0 bases from V and 3 bases from J; bases unmatched to any gene: 10. CDR3: CASSEAGSGSQFYEQYF. The CDR3 bases are TGTGCCAGCAGTGAAGCCGGGAGCGGGAGCCAGTTCTACGAGCAGTACTTC.

This chain links TRBV6-5 with TRBJ2-2; TRBD2 agrees at 8 bases. Germline-derived CDR1 and CDR2 are MNHEY and SVGAGI. V was pared by 5 bases and J by 2 bases, with 4 bases of the junction left unmatched. The CDR3 runs to 15 residues. CDR3 sequence (DNA): TGTGCCAGCAGTCAGCGGGAGTATAACACCGGGGAGCTGTTTTTT. Translated: CASSQREYNTGELFF.

As concerns this clone: The same CDR3 arises from other DNA sequences in this sample as well. This chain connects TRBV14 to TRBJ2-7; no firm D call. Between the trimmed V and J ends, which lost 3 bases and 3 bases, there was a span of 15 bases. CDR3 length: 15 residues. Looked up from germline, CDR1 is SGHDN and CDR2 is FVKESK. The CDR3 DNA reads TGTGCCAGCAGCCAGGGCCTCGGCGCACTCTACGAGCAGTACTTC. Protein: CASSQGLGALYEQYF.

The V and J genes are TRBV10-3 and TRBJ1-2; TRBD1 agrees at 9 bases. Germline V gene sequence: CDR1 ENHRY, CDR2 SYGVKD. The CDR3 sequence is 17 residues long. Trimming cost V 0 bases and J 4 bases; bases outside gene matches: 9. The CDR3 loop reads CAISESRAGQGLYGYTF. The CDR3, as DNA: TGTGCCATCAGTGAGTCGAGAGCGGGACAGGGTCTCTATGGCTACACCTTC.

This sequence joins TRBV7-9 and TRBJ1-1, with D hard to call. The CDR3 runs to 13 residues. V lost 3 bases, J lost 1 base, and 6 bases lay in between. Germline V gene data show CDR1 as SEHNR and CDR2 as FQNEAQ (reference sequence). DNA for the CDR3: TGTGCCAGCAGCTTCGCCGGGAACACTGAAGCTTTCTTT. This encodes CASSFAGNTEAFF.

This clone has only one observation. The chain links TRBV4-1 to TRBJ1-1, with 8 bases identical to TRBD1. The CDR3 length is 15 residues. In germline, CDR1 is MGHRA, CDR2 YSYEKL. The V and J ends lost 0 bases and 8 bases, in that order; junction bases with no gene match: 8. Here the CDR3 reads CASSQEYQGATEAFF. The DNA of the CDR3 is TGCGCCAGCAGCCAAGAATACCAGGGGGCAACCGAAGCTTTCTTT.

The chain joins TRBV6-5 to TRBJ1-1; D gene ambiguous. V was trimmed by 7 bases and J by 3 bases, leaving 9 bases between them. Germline V CDR1 and CDR2: MNHEY, SVGAGI. This CDR3 is built from 12 residues. DNA for the CDR3: TGTGCCAGCAAAACTTCCCACACTGAAGCTTTCTTT. Translated, it gives CASKTSHTEAFF.